This is a list of T cell receptor beta chains from one sample in a study of T cells after yellow fever vaccination. TCRdb reprocessed the 5' RACE reads via MiXCR and lists one record per CDR3 protein. This table holds 20,000 to 25,000 distinct CDR3 sequences, around 5.2% found once. The sequencing used PBMCs, either bulk or a sorted T-cell subset (CD4+, CD8+, memory, or dextramer-sorted; not recorded which), collected roughly 45 days after the first yellow fever vaccination. These receptors were collected from a man between 18 and 29 years old who received the YFV17D yellow fever vaccine. The CDR3 runs from the conserved cysteine through the conserved F or W. A D gene is named only where the DNA matches it firmly. Rows give clone size only sometimes, using once, few, many, or a class for an expanded clone.

D gene,J gene,V gene,CDR3 length,clone size,CDR3 DNA,CDR3 protein
-,TRBJ2-1,TRBV29-1,11,many,TGCAGCGTTTCCGGGGTCAATGAGCAGTTCTTC,CSVSGVNEQFF
-,TRBJ1-2,TRBV11-2,18,few,TGTGCCAGCAGCCCTAGGTCCACTTTCAAAACAAACCTCTATGGCTACACCTTC,CASSPRSTFKTNLYGYTF
TRBD1,TRBJ1-6,TRBV20-1,14,many,TGCAGTGCCGGGACAGGACGGGAAAATTCACCCCTCCACTTT,CSAGTGRENSPLHF
TRBD1,TRBJ1-1,TRBV11-2,13,many,TGTGCCAGCAGGGAAGACAGGGACACTGAAGCTTTCTTT,CASREDRDTEAFF
-,TRBJ1-1,TRBV21-1,16,many,TGTGCCAGCATAAACCCCCCTCGGGGGACGGGTACTGAAGCTTTCTTT,CASINPPRGTGTEAFF
-,TRBJ1-5,TRBV15,16,-,TGTGCCACCAGCAGAGAGGGGGGCAGGGGAAATCAGCCCCAGCATTTT,CATSREGGRGNQPQHF
-,TRBJ2-5,TRBV2,12,many,TGTGCCAGCAAGGTCGGGCGGGAGACCCAGTACTTC,CASKVGRETQYF
-,TRBJ2-1,TRBV7-9,15,many,TGTGCCAGCAGCTTAGCCCGGGCGACCTACAATGAGCAGTTCTTC,CASSLARATYNEQFF
-,TRBJ2-3,TRBV7-5,17,few,-,CISVPEATQPDMDTQYF
-,TRBJ1-4,TRBV6-5,11,many,TGTGCCAGCAGGGCTAATGAAAAACTGTTTTTT,CASRANEKLFF
-,TRBJ1-1,TRBV7-9,12,many,TGTGCCAGCAGCTCAGGTGTAGCTGAAGCTTTCTTT,CASSSGVAEAFF
-,TRBJ2-7,TRBV28,12,many,TGTGCCAGCAGTTTTTCGGGCTACGAGCAGTACTTC,CASSFSGYEQYF
-,TRBJ1-1,TRBV5-6,12,many,TGTGCCAGCAGCTTGGGCGACACTGAAGCTTTCTTT,CASSLGDTEAFF
TRBD2,TRBJ2-1,TRBV30,15,few,TGTGCCTGGAGGTCGACTAGCGGTGGCCCCCGGGAGCAGTTCTTC,CAWRSTSGGPREQFF
-,TRBJ1-2,TRBV7-8,15,many,TGTGCCAGCAGCTTAGGGGGCTGGACTAACTATGGCTACACCTTC,CASSLGGWTNYGYTF